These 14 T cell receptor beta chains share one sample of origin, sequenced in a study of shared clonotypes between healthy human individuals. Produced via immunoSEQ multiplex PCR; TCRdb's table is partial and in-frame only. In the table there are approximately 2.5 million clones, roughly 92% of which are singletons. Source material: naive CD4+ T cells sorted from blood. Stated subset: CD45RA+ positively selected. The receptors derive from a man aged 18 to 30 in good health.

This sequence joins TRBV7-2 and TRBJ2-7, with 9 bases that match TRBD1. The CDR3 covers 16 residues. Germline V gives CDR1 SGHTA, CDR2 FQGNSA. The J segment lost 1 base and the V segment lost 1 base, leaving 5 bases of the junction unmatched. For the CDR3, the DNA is TGTGCCAGCAGCTTAGGGGACAGGGCCCTATCCTACGAGCAGTACTTC. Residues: CASSLGDRALSYEQYF.

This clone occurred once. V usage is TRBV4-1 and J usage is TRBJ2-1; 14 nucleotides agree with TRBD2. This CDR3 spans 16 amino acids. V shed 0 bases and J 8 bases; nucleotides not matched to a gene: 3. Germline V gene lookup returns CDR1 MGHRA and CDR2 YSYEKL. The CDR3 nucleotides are TGCGCCAGCAGCCAAGACCGACTAGCGGGAGGGCATGAGCAGTTCTTC. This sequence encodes CASSQDRLAGGHEQFF.

CDR3 DNA sequence: TGCGCCAGCAGTGATCAGGGACGGTACCAAGAGACCCAGTACTTC. Its translation is CASSDQGRYQETQYF. The chain uses TRBV10-1 and TRBJ2-5; D assignment may be TRBD1 or TRBD2 (5 bases each). V shed 3 bases and J shed 0 bases, with 11 bases lying between them. CDR1 is WNHNN and CDR2 is SYGVQD in the germline V gene (reference sequence). The CDR3 is 15 amino acids.

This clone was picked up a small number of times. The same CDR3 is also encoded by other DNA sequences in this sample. CDR3 amino acids: CASSLTSYGYTF. The CDR3 DNA sequence: TGTGCCAGCAGCTTGACGAGCTATGGCTACACCTTC. The chain recombines TRBV5-6 with TRBJ1-2, with unresolved D. The CDR3 is made up of 12 amino acids. Germline loops: CDR1 SGHDT, CDR2 YYEEEE. Trimming shortened V by 1 base and J by 4 bases, and 5 bases separated the two germline ends.

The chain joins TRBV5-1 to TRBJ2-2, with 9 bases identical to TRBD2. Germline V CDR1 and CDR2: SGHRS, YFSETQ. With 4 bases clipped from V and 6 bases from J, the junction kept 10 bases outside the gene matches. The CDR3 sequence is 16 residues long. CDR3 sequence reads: CASSISAGGAPGELFF. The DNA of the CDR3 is TGCGCCAGCAGCATTTCAGCGGGGGGCGCACCCGGGGAGCTGTTTTTT.

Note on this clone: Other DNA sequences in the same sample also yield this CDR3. CDR3 in DNA: TGCGCCAGCAGCTCCCAGGGGGCCTCTGGAAACACCATATATTTT. This sequence encodes CASSSQGASGNTIYF. The chain combines TRBV5-1 with TRBJ1-3; 8 nucleotides align to TRBD1. The ends lost 3 bases at V and 0 bases at J; junction bases unmatched: 2. Germline lookup yields CDR1 SGHRS and CDR2 YFSETQ. The CDR3 length is 15 residues. Together with reference TRBV5-1 and TRBJ1-3, the CDR3 gives the full variable domain: KAGVTQTPRYLIKTRGQQVTLSCSPISGHRSVSWYQQTPGQGLQFLFEYFSETQRNKGNFPGRFSGRQFSNSRSEMNVSTLELGDSALYLCASSSQGASGNTIYFGEGSWLTVV.

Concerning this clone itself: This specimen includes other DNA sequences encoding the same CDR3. The CDR3: CASSFGTGNEQYF. In nucleotides, the CDR3 is TGCGCCAGCAGCTTTGGGACAGGGAACGAGCAGTACTTC. This chain uses TRBV5-1 with TRBJ2-7; 9 bases are shared with TRBD1. The CDR3 loop spans 13 amino acids. V trimming: 2 bases; J trimming: 5 bases; junction bases outside the gene matches: 2. Germline lookup yields CDR1 SGHRS and CDR2 YFSETQ.

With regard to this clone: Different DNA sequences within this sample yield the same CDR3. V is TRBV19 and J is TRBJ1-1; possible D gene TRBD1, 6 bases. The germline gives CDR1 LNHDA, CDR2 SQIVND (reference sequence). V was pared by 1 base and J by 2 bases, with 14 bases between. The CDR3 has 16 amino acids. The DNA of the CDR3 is TGTGCCAGTAGTATAGGCTCGGGGGGGGCCAACACTGAAGCTTTCTTT. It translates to CASSIGSGGANTEAFF.

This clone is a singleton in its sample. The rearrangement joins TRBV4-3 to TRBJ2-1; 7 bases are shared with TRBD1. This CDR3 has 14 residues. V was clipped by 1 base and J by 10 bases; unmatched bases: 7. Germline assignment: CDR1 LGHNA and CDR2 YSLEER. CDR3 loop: CASSQGEGAREQFF. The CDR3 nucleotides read TGCGCCAGCAGCCAAGGAGAGGGGGCGAGGGAGCAGTTCTTC.

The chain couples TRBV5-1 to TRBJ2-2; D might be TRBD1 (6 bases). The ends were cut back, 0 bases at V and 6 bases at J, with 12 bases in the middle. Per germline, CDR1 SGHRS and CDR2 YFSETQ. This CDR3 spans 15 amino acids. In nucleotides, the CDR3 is TGCGCCAGCAGCTTGGAACGAAGGGGGTCCGGGGAGCTGTTTTTT. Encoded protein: CASSLERRGSGELFF.

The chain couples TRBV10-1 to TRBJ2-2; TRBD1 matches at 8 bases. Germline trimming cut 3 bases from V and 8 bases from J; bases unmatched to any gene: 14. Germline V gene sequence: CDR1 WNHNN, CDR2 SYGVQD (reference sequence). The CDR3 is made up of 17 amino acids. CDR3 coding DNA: TGCGCCAGCAGTGAAGACAGGGGACTTTACTACAAGGGGGAGCTGTTTTTT. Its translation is CASSEDRGLYYKGELFF.

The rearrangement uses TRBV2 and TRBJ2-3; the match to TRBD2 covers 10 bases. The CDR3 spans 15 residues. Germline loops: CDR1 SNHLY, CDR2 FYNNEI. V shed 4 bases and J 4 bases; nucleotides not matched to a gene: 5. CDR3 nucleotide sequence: TGTGCCAGCAGTGTTAGCGGGGGGAGCGCAGATACGCAGTATTTT. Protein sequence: CASSVSGGSADTQYF.

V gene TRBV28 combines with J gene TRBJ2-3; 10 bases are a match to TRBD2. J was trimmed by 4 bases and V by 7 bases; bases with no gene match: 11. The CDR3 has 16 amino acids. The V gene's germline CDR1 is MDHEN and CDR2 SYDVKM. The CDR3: CASIERGGSVSDTQYF. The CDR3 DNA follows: TGTGCCAGCATCGAGCGGGGGGGCTCGGTTTCAGATACGCAGTATTTT.

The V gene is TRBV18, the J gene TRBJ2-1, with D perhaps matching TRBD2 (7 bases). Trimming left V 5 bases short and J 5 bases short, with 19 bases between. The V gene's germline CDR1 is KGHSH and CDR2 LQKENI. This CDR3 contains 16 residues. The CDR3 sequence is CASSDRGAGTDNEQFF. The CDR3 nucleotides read TGTGCCAGCTCAGACCGGGGGGCGGGAACGGACAATGAGCAGTTCTTC.